Shown below are 7 T cell receptor beta chains from a single sample sequenced in a study of cytomegalovirus exposure and HLA in healthy donors. PCR was performed using 60 Vbeta and 13 Jbeta primers. Clones were sequenced by immunoSEQ multiplex PCR, and TCRdb holds only the in-frame ones, with some missing. The sample lists 120,000 or so clones, more than 80% occurring once. The sequenced sample consisted of PBMCs. Receptors were obtained from a man between 25 and 39 years old in good health and CMV-seropositive.

V and J are TRBV29-1 and TRBJ1-4; D is undetermined. Germline V gene sequence: CDR1 SQVTM, CDR2 ANQGSEA. The CDR3 spans 12 residues. Trimming shortened V by 2 bases and J by 10 bases, and 11 bases separated the two germline ends. CDR3 protein: CSVELTTGKLFF. CDR3 coding DNA: TGCAGCGTTGAACTGACAACCGGAAAACTGTTTTTT.

The DNA for the CDR3 is TGTGCCAGCGCCAACGAGGGGACAGGGTTGGTCGGGGGATTTGGCTACACCTTC. Protein sequence: CASANEGTGLVGGFGYTF. This chain connects TRBV27 to TRBJ1-2, with 9 bases lining up with TRBD1. The length of the CDR3 is 18 residues. CDR1 and CDR2 from the germline V gene are MNHEY and SMNVEV (reference sequence). The V gene end was trimmed by 8 bases and the J gene end by 7 bases; junction bases not matched to a gene: 23.

The V gene is TRBV6-4, the J gene TRBJ2-7, with 8 bases that match TRBD1. From germline, CDR1 is MRHNA and CDR2 SNTAGT. The CDR3 loop spans 13 amino acids. J gave up 5 bases and V 2 bases, and 2 bases lay outside the gene matches. The CDR3 coding sequence is TGTGCCAGCAGTGACGGCAGGGGGCACGAGCAGTACTTC. Translation gives CASSDGRGHEQYF.

This chain links TRBV29-1 with TRBJ2-5; 9 nucleotides line up with TRBD2. Germline CDR1 reads SQVTM; CDR2 reads ANQGSEA. V lost 6 bases and J lost 8; bases outside the gene matches: 7. This CDR3 spans 12 amino acids. The CDR3: CSVGWRGGTQYF. CDR3 in DNA: TGCAGCGTGGGCTGGCGGGGGGGAACCCAGTACTTC.

This clone was seen only a few times. DNA for the CDR3: TGTGCCACCTCCGGGACAGGGTTCACCGGGGAGCTGTTTTTT. Translated, it gives CATSGTGFTGELFF. V and J are TRBV27 and TRBJ2-2, with 9 nucleotides matching TRBD1. V was clipped by 10 bases and J by 4 bases; unmatched bases: 7. The CDR3 loop spans 14 amino acids. Germline V gene lookup returns CDR1 MNHEY and CDR2 SMNVEV (reference sequence).

The rearrangement joins TRBV6-6 to TRBJ1-2; unclear D gene. Germline CDR1 reads MNHNY; CDR2 reads SVGAGI (reference sequence). Trimming removed 6 bases at V and 3 bases at J, with 11 bases between. The CDR3 has 13 residues. In DNA, the CDR3 is TGTGCCAGCAGCTTGAACGGAGACTATGGCTACACCTTC. This sequence encodes CASSLNGDYGYTF.

The chain couples TRBV9 to TRBJ1-5; the D gene is possibly TRBD1 (6 bases). CDR3 size: 15 residues. V was shortened by 0 bases and J by 3 bases, with 10 bases between the two germline ends. Germline assignment: CDR1 SGDLS and CDR2 YYNGEE. The DNA of the CDR3 is TGTGCCAGCAGCGTAGCGGGGACACCCAATCAGCCCCAGCATTTT. This gives the protein CASSVAGTPNQPQHF.